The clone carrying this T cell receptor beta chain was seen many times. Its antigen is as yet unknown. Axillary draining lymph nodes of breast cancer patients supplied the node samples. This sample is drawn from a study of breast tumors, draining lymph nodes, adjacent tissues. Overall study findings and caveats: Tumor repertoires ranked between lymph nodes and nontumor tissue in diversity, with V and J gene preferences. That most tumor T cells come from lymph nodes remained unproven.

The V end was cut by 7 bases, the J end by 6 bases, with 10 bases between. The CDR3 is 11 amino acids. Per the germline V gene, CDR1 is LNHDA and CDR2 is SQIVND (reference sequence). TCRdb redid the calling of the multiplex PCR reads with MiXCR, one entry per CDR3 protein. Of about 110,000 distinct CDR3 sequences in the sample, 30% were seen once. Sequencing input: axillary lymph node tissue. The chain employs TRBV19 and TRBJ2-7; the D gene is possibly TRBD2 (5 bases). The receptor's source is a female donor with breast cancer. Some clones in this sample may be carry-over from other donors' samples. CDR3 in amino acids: CASMGSGEQYF. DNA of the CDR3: TGTGCCAGTATGGGGAGTGGCGAGCAGTACTTC.